The source of this T cell receptor beta chain is a study of cytomegalovirus exposure and HLA in healthy donors (dated by TCRdb to 2017 to 2019). For the wider study: According to an earlier analysis of 587 of the donors, 150 million to 200 million T cells yielded roughly 110 million unique TCR beta sequences and about 280 Gb of sequence data. On average, about 240,000 unique TCR beta nucleotide sequences were sequenced per donor among a few hundred genotyped donors of the cohort, with 15% to 20% of those sequences being non-productive. Roughly five DR-DQ haplotypes were treated as single units for association and clustering because of strong linkage in the cohort. The genetic ancestry cluster associated with self-reported Caucasian donors included 65% to 90% of the roughly 360 genotyped donors. The number of donors typed differed by locus, with about 629-640 for A, B, C, DRB1 and DQB1, 522 for DQA1, about 610 for DPA1, and some 440 for DPB1. All discovery cohort repertoires had been generated on a single sequencing platform. An early release that covered more than 550 HLA-typed donors contained approximately 320 gigabases of sequencing data and roughly 84 million unique TCR sequences. Genome-wide SNP genotypes for about 65% of the roughly 670 donors were used in a later genetic analysis, which treated that subset as a discovery cohort. High-throughput TCR immunosequencing, statistical association of individual TCRs with disease status, and machine learning were combined to predict cytomegalovirus infection status. Using immunosequencing, the study profiled T cell repertoires from around 670 subjects and related those repertoires to cytomegalovirus serostatus. Donor age, sex, ethnicity and CMV serostatus were collected together with the repertoire data. HLA typing covered class I and class II loci at four-digit resolution. Rather than using new phenotypic data, the later analysis identified candidate immune exposures from TCR beta sequences and from how often those sequences occurred across donors. The study aimed to test whether cataloging public T cell receptors could reveal signatures of past pathogen exposure. In addition to the first cohort of 666 subjects, a separate validation cohort of approximately 120 different subjects was used. An earlier analysis of a few hundred of the donors applied high-throughput TCR beta sequencing to assess whether each TCR beta V gene segment acted as functional or pseudogenic. In a later analysis, previously published TCR beta repertoires from 670 or so donors were re-analyzed and high-resolution HLA genotyping was added so that TCR occurrence patterns could be studied. The research as a whole found: Compared with equally common non-associated chains, HLA-associated TCR beta chains in a later analysis were more clonally expanded and had lower generation probabilities. Across donors, most TCR sequences were observed very rarely, whereas some public TCRs were present in many individuals. In both the original and validation cohorts, the classifier was reported to diagnose cytomegalovirus status with high specificity and sensitivity. Several of the top co-occurrence clusters appeared to be linked to parvovirus B19, influenza, CMV and Epstein-Barr virus, according to a later analysis. In a later genetic analysis, a missense DCLRE1C variant was associated with V-gene and J-gene trimming of TCR beta chains, and the association was replicated in an independent cohort. Because HLA typing was unavailable for some donors at each locus, only the typed subset was used in association tests. The earlier analysis of approximately 590 of the donors excluded roughly 17 rarely observed V segments, including chromosome 9 orphons, because counts were too low. Because the 87-base-pair reads could not distinguish some IMGT-functional V segments, including TRBV6-2 and TRBV6-3, those segments were excluded. Sequencing depth was assumed to be roughly uniform across donors in the presence/absence analyses, though that assumption may not hold. In a later analysis, more than 15,000 TCR beta sequences were associated with specific HLA alleles at a false discovery rate of 0.05. In vitro tests confirmed that three of the cytomegalovirus-associated TCR beta chains recognize cytomegalovirus antigens. Immune exposure information for the cohort was limited to CMV serostatus. Compared with the roughly 600-donor mean, donors in an Asian-associated ancestry cluster had fewer N-insertions in productive TCRs, according to a later genetic analysis. A further reported finding was that TCR beta sequences accurately predicted the HLA-A and HLA-B alleles for most subjects in the first cohort. A later analysis found that TCR association rates varied across HLA loci, with DRB1 alleles showing the most associated TCRs and HLA-C alleles the fewest. The authors suggested that the approach could potentially be extended to other disease states and immunological phenotypes. A group of highly shared sequence variants was considered likely to be a technical artifact of the sequencing pipeline. This cohort had only TCR beta chains sequenced, and the lack of alpha or paired-chain data limited which features could be detected. Linkage disequilibrium might explain the correlated functional status among segregating V segments, but an unknown experimental factor could not be excluded. In a later analysis, most CMV-associated TCR beta chains were found to appear HLA-restricted, with HLA associations seemingly driven largely by CMV exposure. Strong co-occurrence of HLA alleles, especially DR and DQ, made assigning TCR associations to individual alleles difficult. In an earlier analysis of more than 450 of the donors, most TCR beta V segments were observed in productive rearrangements about 87% or about 30% of the time, broadly matching IMGT annotations. In the study, 150 to 200 TCR beta chains were listed as associated with cytomegalovirus.

The cohort comprised 550 to 700 healthy bone marrow donors. At the time of sampling, every cohort member was nominally healthy, though immune exposures that went unrecorded were likely present. The donor was CMV seropositive and was included in the group of almost 300 seropositive cohort members. A peripheral blood sample was collected from each donor, and TCR beta sequencing was performed on peripheral blood mononuclear cells. Genomic DNA extraction from the blood cell samples was performed with the Qiagen DNeasy Blood Extraction Kit. Worth noting for this clone: The target of this receptor is not known. Within one base of it there is no much larger clone, and no base qualities were kept.

V is shortened by 7 bases, J by 10 bases, and the region joining them spans 11 bases. The CDR3 contains 11 residues, cysteine and phenylalanine counted. Left in the record is the CDR3 DNA by itself, 33 bases read in frame from the first base. Based on the germline V gene, the CDR1 and CDR2 sequences are SGHAT and FQNNGV. Receptor amplification or capture employed the immunoSEQ multiplex PCR assay. For the multiplex PCR, a mixture combining 60 forward primers for TCR Vbeta segments and 13 reverse primers for TCR Jbeta segments was used. A multiplex PCR assay on genomic DNA amplified the CDR3 region of rearranged TCR beta genes. The amplified TCR beta libraries were sequenced on the Illumina HiSeq System as 87-base-pair reads. Turning to the authors' computational methods: Across the 666 repertoires, a later analysis counted about 81 million unique TCR beta chains, 9 million to 14 million of which were shared by at least two donors. Raw reads were error-corrected and collapsed into unique sequences with a nearest-neighbor algorithm that merged closely related sequences to remove PCR and sequencing errors. Alignment of CDR3 sequences to IMGT reference sequences was used to assign V, D and J gene segments. For a sequence to be retained, a match of at least six nucleotides was required to both a V gene segment and a J gene segment. Rearrangements were classified as productive when the CDR3 lacked stop codons and remained in frame with V and J, and all other rearrangements were classified as non-productive. CDR3 was defined according to IMGT convention as the region running from the second conserved V-encoded cysteine to the conserved J-encoded phenylalanine. The earlier analysis of about 590 of the donors excluded sequences that lacked an unambiguous match to a single V gene segment. An earlier analysis of 550 to 650 of the donors classified V segments as functional when productive rearrangements were above 56.7% and as segregating when the standard deviation between donors was above 5%. To diagnose cytomegalovirus status from the catalog of TCR beta chain sequences, a statistical classification framework was built. V and J gene assignment, in a later analysis, came from comparing TCR nucleotide sequences with IMGT/GENE-DB human TR gene sequences. A later analysis assigned CDR3 sequences and most-parsimonious VDJ recombination scenarios with the TCRdist pipeline. In a later analysis, each TCR beta chain was defined by its CDR3 amino acid sequence together with its V-gene family, and reads without a unique V-gene family were excluded. To address suspected cross-contamination and a sequencing artifact, a later analysis removed under 600 highly shared, low-generation-probability nucleotide sequences. In a later analysis, a clonal expansion index for each public chain was calculated from normalized within-repertoire ranks of inferred template counts. In a later analysis, generation probabilities were computed using a VDJ recombination model fitted to out-of-frame rearrangements, and the results were checked against IGoR. In a later analysis, hypergeometric tests were used to score TCR-TCR, TCR-HLA and TCR-CMV co-occurrence, with a repertoire-size bias correction applied to TCR pairs. In a later analysis, false discovery rates were estimated by permuting HLA or CMV assignments 20 times. In a later analysis, co-occurring TCRs were grouped with DBSCAN, and TCRdist sequence similarity was added when clustering was performed within HLA-allele-positive subsets. For co-occurrence clustering, repertoires with fewer than 30,000 or more than 120,000 public chains were excluded, along with five repertoires with anomalous nucleotide sharing. Imported from immuneACCESS, the table was reduced by TCRdb to in-frame sequences with V and J called. These copies leave out some clones; in studies compared against another copy, an unresolved V gene accounts for under half, and the cause of the remainder is not known. V and J calls and clone size are copied from that table; D and trimming were computed from the DNA. This sample has some 140,000 clones in its table, and around 83% of those were observed once. The top ten clones comprise less than 1.5% of the sample.

Sample: PBMCs. The V gene is TRBV11-2 and the J gene is TRBJ2-1, with the D gene not confidently named. This TCR was recovered from a male donor in good health and CMV-seropositive. CDR3 reads: CASTLTREQFF. The nucleotide sequence reads as follows: TGTGCCAGCACCCTCACTCGGGAGCAGTTCTTC.